Sequencing of this T cell receptor (beta chain) was carried out in a study of patients and donors after allogeneic stem cell transplantation. TCRdb re-called the RT-PCR reads with MiXCR, one entry per CDR3 protein. Among about 960,000 distinct CDR3 sequences listed, about 20% were seen once. This clonotype was detected many times. Germline V lookup: CDR1 SGHTA, CDR2 FQGNSA. The CDR3 runs to 15 residues. V was clipped by 6 bases and J by 1 base, with 15 bases between them. This clonotype was obtained from a human donor who was either an allogeneic HSCT recipient or a stem cell or donor lymphocyte infusion donor (not recorded which). It is not recorded whose cells these are; they may come from a transplant donor. The sequenced sample was blood, either unsorted or a sorted T cell fraction (not recorded which). The chain recombines TRBV7-2 with TRBJ1-1; D remains unclear. The CDR3 region has the DNA TGTGCCAGCAGGCTGGGCAGCTGGACGAACACTGAAGCTTTCTTT. Translating it yields CASRLGSWTNTEAFF.